This T cell receptor (beta chain) derives from a study of blood T cell repertoires in COVID-19. CDR3 length: 14 residues. Germline loops: CDR1 MNHNY, CDR2 SVGAGI (reference sequence). Trimming stripped 6 bases from V and 2 bases from J, with 13 bases between. This table comes from immunoSEQ multiplex PCR, and its TCRdb copy is limited to in-frame clones, with some not included. In the table there are roughly 170,000 clones, about four fifths of which are singletons. This clone was seen only a few times. Sequencing was done on a sample of PBMCs or T cells enriched from blood (not recorded which). This clonotype was obtained from a man aged 50-59 years who had recovered from COVID-19. J is TRBJ1-1 and V is TRBV6-6, with D tentatively TRBD1 (5 bases). In DNA, the CDR3 is TGTGCCAGCAGGGCCCCGACAGACAACACTGAAGCTTTCTTT. It specifies CASRAPTDNTEAFF.